This entry concerns a single T cell receptor (beta chain). The protocol was immunoSEQ multiplex PCR, while the TCRdb copy is restricted to in-frame clones and leaves out a portion. The table records fewer than 600,000 clones, 85% to 90% of them present only once. The data were obtained in a study of blood T cell repertoires in COVID-19. Recruits, aged about 18 to 95 years, lived in 25 or so US areas. Participants were placed into cohorts based on the clinical history they reported. Two negative PCRs, clearance, or symptom resolution were required of recovered Cohort 3 donors. The J segment lost 10 bases and the V segment lost 6 bases, leaving 14 bases of the junction unmatched. The germline CDR1 and CDR2 sequences are LGHNA and YSLEER. The length of the CDR3 is 15 residues.

Specimen: PBMCs or T cells enriched from blood (not recorded which). The receptor comes from a woman between 40 and 50 years old who had recovered from COVID-19. The rearrangement joins TRBV4-3 to TRBJ2-1; 8 positions match TRBD1. The CDR3 nucleotides read TGCGCCAGCAGTCGCACAGCAGGGGGCTTTCGGGAGCAGTTCTTC. This encodes CASSRTAGGFREQFF.